This passage covers 20 T cell receptor beta chains from one sample sequenced in a study of CD8+CD57+ T cells in acquired aplastic anemia. By flow cytometry, patients selected for sequencing had shown an expansion of CD8+CD57+ cells. Genomic DNA provided the template from which TCR beta VDJ and CDR3 profiles were obtained. In TCRdb, the reads were re-called with MiXCR into one record per CDR3 protein. The table records roughly 220,000 distinct CDR3 sequences, 50% to 70% of them present only once. Material: sorted CD4+, CD8+, or CD8+CD57+ T cells (not recorded which) from PBMCs. Every receptor here comes from a human donor with aplastic anemia.

This clonotype was seen repeatedly, ten times or more. V and J are TRBV25-1 and TRBJ2-2; D remains ambiguous. The CDR3 runs to 13 residues. Germline lookup yields CDR1 MGHDK and CDR2 SYGVNS. Trimming removed 1 base from V and 3 bases from J, with 3 bases in between. As DNA, the CDR3 is TGTGCCAGCAGTGAATCTTACACCGGGGAGCTGTTTTTT. Its protein is CASSESYTGELFF.

The chain has TRBV15 and TRBJ2-1; 14 positions agree with TRBD2. Germline CDR1 reads LNHNV; CDR2 reads YYDKDF (reference sequence). This CDR3 region has 15 residues. The V gene end was trimmed by 5 bases and the J gene end by 5 bases; junction bases not matched to a gene: 2. CDR3 residues: CATSAGLAGDNEQFF. The CDR3 DNA reads TGTGCCACCAGCGCGGGACTAGCGGGAGACAATGAGCAGTTCTTC.

In nucleotides, the CDR3 is TGTGCCAGCAGCTTACCCCTAGCGGGAGGGCCCATGGCGACAGATACGCAGTATTTT. Encoded protein: CASSLPLAGGPMATDTQYF. The chain joins TRBV5-4 to TRBJ2-3, with 12 bases identical to TRBD2. The germline V gene encodes CDR1 SGHNT and CDR2 YYREEE (reference sequence). This CDR3 has 19 amino acids. V trimming: 2 bases; J trimming: 3 bases; junction bases outside the gene matches: 13.

The chain combines TRBV7-9 with TRBJ2-7, with TRBD2 as a possible D gene (6 bases). The V gene lost 7 bases and the J gene lost 3 bases, with 13 bases spanning the gap. Germline V gene lookup returns CDR1 SEHNR and CDR2 FQNEAQ (reference sequence). The CDR3 totals 13 residues. CDR3 loop: CASNPGGGYEQYF. The CDR3 nucleotides read TGTGCCAGCAATCCCGGGGGTGGCTACGAGCAGTACTTC.

The V call is TRBV20-1, the J call TRBJ2-7, with 9 bases lining up with TRBD1. There are 13 residues in the CDR3. Trimming cost V 2 bases and J 4 bases; bases outside gene matches: 3. Germline V gene sequence: CDR1 DFQATT, CDR2 SNEGSKA (reference sequence). The CDR3 loop reads CSARPGTGYEQYF. The CDR3 coding sequence is TGCAGTGCTAGACCCGGGACAGGGTACGAGCAGTACTTC.

On this clonotype itself: A junction end diverges from the germline sequence, so it may reflect a read error. The genes are TRBV7-9 and TRBJ2-1; TRBD1 or TRBD2 may be the D gene (5 bases each). Germline V gene data show CDR1 as SEHNR and CDR2 as FQNEAQ (reference sequence). The CDR3 spans 12 residues. In DNA, the CDR3 is TGCGCCAGCAGCCAGGGAGTGAGTGAGCAGTTCTTC. Translating gives CASSQGVSEQFF.

The chain joins TRBV7-9 to TRBJ2-5, with D maybe TRBD2 (6 bases). Germline CDR1 is SEHNR and CDR2 is FQNEAQ (reference sequence). This CDR3 spans 15 amino acids. Trimming left V 1 base short and J 5 bases short, with 14 bases between. The DNA for the CDR3 is TGTGCCAGCAGCTTAGAGGCAGGGAGGTGGGAGACCCAGTACTTC. Translated: CASSLEAGRWETQYF. Variable domain in full (rest from reference TRBV7-9 and TRBJ2-5): DTGVSQNPRHKITKRGQNVTFRCDPISEHNRLYWYRQTLGQGPEFLTYFQNEAQLEKSRLLSDRFSAERPKGSFSTLEIQRTEQGDSAMYLCASSLEAGRWETQYFGPGTRLLVL.

This clonotype appeared once. The chain combines TRBV2 with TRBJ1-5; D perhaps matches TRBD1 (6 bases). V was clipped by 6 bases and J by 5 bases, with 14 bases between them. Germline V gene data show CDR1 as SNHLY and CDR2 as FYNNEI. The CDR3 runs to 14 residues. The CDR3: CASSAEGGYQPQHF. In DNA form, the CDR3 reads TGTGCCAGCAGCGCGGAGGGGGGGTATCAGCCCCAGCATTTT.

The CDR3 loop is CAISVDSLNTEAFF. DNA of the CDR3: TGTGCCATCAGTGTTGACAGTTTGAACACTGAAGCTTTCTTT. The chain recombines TRBV10-3 with TRBJ1-1; a weak D match, TRBD1 (5 bases). Trimming stripped 4 bases from V and 0 bases from J, with 9 bases between. The CDR3 extends over 14 amino acids. The germline CDR1 and CDR2 sequences are ENHRY and SYGVKD.

This clonotype was seen more than once but under ten times. The chain carries TRBV7-2 and TRBJ1-2; perhaps TRBD1 as D (6 bases). The CDR3 sequence is 16 residues long. Germline values: CDR1 SGHTA, CDR2 FQGNSA. V was clipped by 4 bases and J by 7 bases, with 22 bases between them. The CDR3 here is CASSSPRTSGGVGYTF. In DNA, the CDR3 is TGTGCCAGCAGCTCCCCACGGACTAGCGGGGGCGTTGGCTACACCTTC. Drawing the rest from reference TRBV7-2 and TRBJ1-2, the complete variable domain is GAGVSQSPSNKVTEKGKDVELRCDPISGHTALYWYRQSLGQGLEFLIYFQGNSAPDKSGLPSDRFSAERTGGSVSTLTIQRTQQEDSAVYLCASSSPRTSGGVGYTFGSGTRLTVV.

As regards this clonotype: Since a much larger clone is just one base distant, this may be a read error. The chain uses TRBV11-2 and TRBJ2-7, with a tentative D call TRBD1 (6 bases). Between the trimmed V and J ends, which lost 5 bases and 5 bases, there was a span of 22 bases. Germline CDR1 reads SGHAT; CDR2 reads FQNNGV. The CDR3 is made up of 16 amino acids. CDR3 amino acids: CASSRYRDMGWHEQYF. In DNA, the CDR3 is TGTGCCAGCAGCCGGTACCGGGACATGGGATGGCACGAGCAGTACTTC.

This chain uses TRBV24-1 with TRBJ2-1; D gene uncertain. This CDR3 is built from 15 residues. V gave up 7 bases and J gave up 2 bases, with 14 bases separating them. The V gene's germline CDR1 is KGHDR and CDR2 SFDVKD. CDR3 sequence reads: CATSAESGTYNEQFF. CDR3 nucleotide sequence: TGTGCCACCAGCGCTGAGTCGGGCACCTACAATGAGCAGTTCTTC.

V and J are TRBV2 and TRBJ1-6; D remains unclear. CDR1 and CDR2 from the germline V gene are SNHLY and FYNNEI. With 5 bases removed from V and 9 bases from J, the gap between germline ends came to 17 bases. This CDR3 spans 15 amino acids. For the CDR3, the DNA is TGTGCCAGCAGTCAAGAGGCCAATAATGGTTCACCCCTCCACTTT. Its translation is CASSQEANNGSPLHF.

The CDR3 nucleotides are TGTGCCAGCAGCCCATCGGGGGGTTCCTACGAGCAGTACTTC. Translating gives CASSPSGGSYEQYF. This rearrangement joins TRBV25-1 to TRBJ2-7, with TRBD2 identical over 7 bases. The CDR3 is 14 residues long. V shed 6 bases and J 1 base; nucleotides not matched to a gene: 6. The germline V gene encodes CDR1 MGHDK and CDR2 SYGVNS.

The chain joins TRBV19 to TRBJ2-7; maybe TRBD2 (6 bases). The V gene's germline CDR1 is LNHDA and CDR2 SQIVND (reference sequence). V lost 3 bases and J lost 7, with 7 bases in between. The CDR3 loop spans 11 amino acids. This chain's CDR3 is CASSIGGEQYF. CDR3 in DNA: TGTGCCAGTAGTATCGGAGGGGAGCAGTACTTC.

The chain employs TRBV2 and TRBJ2-7; 12 bases are a match to TRBD1. V lost 4 bases and J lost 4; bases outside the gene matches: 5. The CDR3 loop spans 15 amino acids. Germline CDR1 reads SNHLY; CDR2 reads FYNNEI. Written as DNA, the CDR3 is TGTGCCAGCAGTGCTCGGGACAGGGGGCGGTACGAGCAGTACTTC. This encodes CASSARDRGRYEQYF.

V usage is TRBV10-3 and J usage is TRBJ2-1; D possibly uses TRBD1 or TRBD2 (5 bases each). CDR3 length: 13 amino acids. Germline lookup yields CDR1 ENHRY and CDR2 SYGVKD. V was trimmed by 4 bases and J by 9 bases, leaving 13 bases between them. The CDR3 is CAISAGGSGEQFF. The CDR3 DNA is TGTGCCATCAGTGCTGGGGGATCGGGTGAGCAGTTCTTC.

This clonotype was detected only a few times. The chain recombines TRBV7-6 with TRBJ2-5; D unresolved. Trimming pared 6 bases from V and 5 bases from J, leaving 10 bases between. CDR1 and CDR2 (germline): SGHVS, FNYEAQ. The CDR3 consists of 12 residues. CDR3 protein: CASRRLGETQYF. CDR3 DNA: TGTGCCAGCAGACGATTGGGGGAGACCCAGTACTTC.

This rearrangement joins TRBV5-1 to TRBJ1-2, with 7 bases fitting TRBD1. This CDR3 is 16 amino acids long. Germline assignment: CDR1 SGHRS and CDR2 YFSETQ. V shed 3 bases, J shed 6 bases, and the junction held 14 bases outside the gene matches. The CDR3 here is CASSWSGQPLRNGYTF. Here the CDR3 DNA reads TGCGCCAGCAGCTGGTCGGGACAGCCACTGAGGAATGGCTACACCTTC.

V and J are TRBV9 and TRBJ2-1, with 11 nucleotides matching TRBD2. Per germline, CDR1 SGDLS and CDR2 YYNGEE. There are 16 residues in the CDR3. V lost 0 bases to trimming and J lost 4 bases; unmatched junction nucleotides: 3. CDR3 amino acids: CASSVATSGAYNEQFF. CDR3 nucleotides: TGTGCCAGCAGCGTAGCGACTAGCGGGGCATACAATGAGCAGTTCTTC.